This T cell receptor beta chain comes out of a study of human T cells and chemical hapten exposure. Looking at the study overall: After 6 days, upper back 0.01% DPC patch tests were scored.

V gave up 6 bases and J gave up 1 base; unmatched junction bases: 8. This CDR3 is 15 amino acids long. Germline V gives CDR1 SQVTM, CDR2 ANQGSEA. Points from the study as a whole: Against controls, expanded TCRs gave rise to significantly more large CDR3 similarity clusters.

One entry per CDR3 protein results from TCRdb running MiXCR on the RACE reads. The table lists 150,000 to 200,000 distinct CDR3 sequences, about a fifth of them singletons, with about 7% in the top ten. Time point: patch test 1, 2 weeks after DPC sensitization. As for treatment: therapeutic diphenylcyclopropenone sensitization with weekly scalp DPC. Donors, patients with alopecia ranging from 18 to 70 years old and judged suitable for DPC, provided samples. This clonotype occurred many times. Its antigen is as yet unknown. The source material was whole blood, sampled in connection with sensitization to the hapten diphenylcyclopropenone (DPC). The TCR was taken from a woman aged 50 to 60 with alopecia areata. Some clones in this sample may be carry-over from other donors' samples. V usage is TRBV29-1 and J usage is TRBJ1-1, with 10 bases identical to TRBD1. The chain's CDR3 is CSVRDRGRSNTEAFF. The CDR3 DNA reads as TGCAGCGTACGGGACAGGGGACGGTCGAACACTGAAGCTTTCTTT.